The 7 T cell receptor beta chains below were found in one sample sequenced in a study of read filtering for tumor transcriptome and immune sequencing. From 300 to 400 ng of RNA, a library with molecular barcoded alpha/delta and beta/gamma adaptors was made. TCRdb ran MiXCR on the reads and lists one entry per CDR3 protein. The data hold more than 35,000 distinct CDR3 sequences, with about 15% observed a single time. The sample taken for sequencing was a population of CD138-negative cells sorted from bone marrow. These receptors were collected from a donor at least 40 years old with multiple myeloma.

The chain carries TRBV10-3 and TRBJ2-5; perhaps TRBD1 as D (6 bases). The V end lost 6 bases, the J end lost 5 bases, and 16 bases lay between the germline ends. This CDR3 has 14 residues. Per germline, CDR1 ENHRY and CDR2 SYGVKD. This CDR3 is CAIRSTGNRETQYF. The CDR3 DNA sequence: TGTGCCATCAGATCAACAGGGAATCGGGAGACCCAGTACTTC.

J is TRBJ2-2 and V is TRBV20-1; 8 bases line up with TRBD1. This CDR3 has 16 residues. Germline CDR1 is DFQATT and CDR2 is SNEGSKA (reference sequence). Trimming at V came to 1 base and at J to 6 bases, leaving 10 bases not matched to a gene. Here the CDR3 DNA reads TGCAGTGCTAGAGTCCAGGACAGGGAAGGTTCCGGGGAGCTGTTTTTT. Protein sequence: CSARVQDREGSGELFF.

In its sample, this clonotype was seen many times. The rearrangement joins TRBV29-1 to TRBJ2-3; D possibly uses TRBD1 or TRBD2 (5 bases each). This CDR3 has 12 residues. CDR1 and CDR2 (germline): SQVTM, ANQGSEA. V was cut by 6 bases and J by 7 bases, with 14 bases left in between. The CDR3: CSVGVDSYTQYF. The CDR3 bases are TGCAGCGTGGGAGTTGACAGTTATACGCAGTATTTT.

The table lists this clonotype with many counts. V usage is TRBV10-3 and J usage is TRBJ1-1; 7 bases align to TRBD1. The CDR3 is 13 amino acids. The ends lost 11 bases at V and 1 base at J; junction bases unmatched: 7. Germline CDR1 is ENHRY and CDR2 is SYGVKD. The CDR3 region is CAATGQPNTEAFF. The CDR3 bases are TGTGCCGCGACGGGACAGCCGAACACTGAAGCTTTCTTT.

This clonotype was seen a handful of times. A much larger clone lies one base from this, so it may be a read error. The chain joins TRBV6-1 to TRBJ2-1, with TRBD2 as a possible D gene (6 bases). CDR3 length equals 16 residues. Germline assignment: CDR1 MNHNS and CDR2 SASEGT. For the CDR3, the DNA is TGTGCCAGCAGCCCGATTATGACTAGACGGTACAATGAGCAGTCCTTC. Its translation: CASSPIMTRRYNEQSF.

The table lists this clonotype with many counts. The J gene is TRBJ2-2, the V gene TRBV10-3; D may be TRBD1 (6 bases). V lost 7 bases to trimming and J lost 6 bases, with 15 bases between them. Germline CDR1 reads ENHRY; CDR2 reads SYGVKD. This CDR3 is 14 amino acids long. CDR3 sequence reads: CAITTKSGAGELFF. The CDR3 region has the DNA TGTGCCATCACTACTAAGTCAGGGGCCGGGGAGCTGTTTTTT.

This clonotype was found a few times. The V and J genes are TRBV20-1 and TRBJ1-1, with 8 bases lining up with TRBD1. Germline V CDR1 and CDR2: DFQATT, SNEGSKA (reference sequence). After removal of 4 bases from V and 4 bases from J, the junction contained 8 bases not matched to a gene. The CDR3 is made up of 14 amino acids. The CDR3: CSAKSDRGGTEAFF. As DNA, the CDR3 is TGCAGTGCTAAAAGCGACAGGGGAGGCACTGAAGCTTTCTTT.